Presented here are 18 T cell receptor beta chains from one specimen sequenced in a study of CD8 T cells in ankylosing spondylitis. MiXCR was run by TCRdb on the 5' RACE reads, yielding one entry per CDR3 protein. The sample lists 300,000 to 400,000 distinct CDR3 sequences, 20% to 25% occurring once. The sample consisted of blood, either unsorted or a sorted T cell fraction (not recorded which). The receptor set was obtained from a male donor with ankylosing spondylitis or in good health (not recorded which).

CDR3 coding DNA: TGTGCCAGCAGTTTACTAGGGGTTGAGGAGCAGTTCTTC. Its translation: CASSLLGVEEQFF. The rearrangement joins TRBV12-3 or TRBV12-4 to TRBJ2-1, with D tentatively TRBD1 (5 bases). The CDR3 is 13 residues long. Trimming removed 2 bases from V and 10 bases from J, with 12 bases in between.

The sample holds a few counts of this clonotype. This chain uses TRBV6-5 with TRBJ2-7, with D maybe TRBD2 (7 bases). The CDR3 sequence is 14 residues long. The V gene's germline CDR1 is MNHEY and CDR2 SVGAGI. Trimming pared 2 bases from V and 3 bases from J, leaving 11 bases between. CDR3 amino acids: CASSYNGGHYEQYF. The CDR3 DNA reads as TGTGCCAGCAGTTACAACGGGGGGCACTACGAGCAGTACTTC.

With regard to this clonotype: At one of its ends the junction is not consistent with the germline gene, which may arise from a read error. The chain carries TRBV29-1 and TRBJ2-2, with 7 bases identical to TRBD1. Germline V gives CDR1 SQVTM, CDR2 ANQGSEA. CDR3 size: 13 residues. The CDR3 loop is CSVPGQNTGELSF. For the CDR3, the DNA is TGCAGCGTCCCGGGACAGAACACCGGGGAGCTGTCTTTT.

In its sample, this clonotype was seen a few times. This chain connects TRBV3-1 to TRBJ2-7, with TRBD2 identical over 7 bases. Germline V gives CDR1 LGHDT, CDR2 YNNKEL (reference sequence). This CDR3 comprises 14 residues. The junction had 2 bases not matched to a gene; V was cut back by 1 base and J by 2 bases. The CDR3 sequence: CASSQGEGPYEQYF. The CDR3 DNA follows: TGTGCCAGCAGCCAAGGGGAGGGACCCTACGAGCAGTACTTC.

This clonotype has more than one count but fewer than ten. The chain is built from TRBV20-1 and TRBJ2-5, with TRBD2 matching over 12 bases. The ends lost 1 base at V and 5 bases at J; junction bases unmatched: 20. CDR3 length: 20 amino acids. From germline, CDR1 is DFQATT and CDR2 SNEGSKA (reference sequence). CDR3 coding DNA: TGCAGTGCTAGAGGGGTCGCTAGCGGGGGGGCCTTGGCGAGTCTCGAGACCCAGTACTTC. Translating it yields CSARGVASGGALASLETQYF.

The chain couples TRBV7-9 to TRBJ2-5; D is possibly TRBD1 (6 bases). V was pared by 5 bases and J by 5 bases, with 24 bases between. Germline V gives CDR1 SEHNR, CDR2 FQNEAQ (reference sequence). The CDR3 covers 17 residues. In DNA, the CDR3 is TGTGCCAGCAGCCTACTGGACAGTACCACCAGCAGGGAGACCCAGTACTTC. Its protein product is CASSLLDSTTSRETQYF.

The chain links TRBV19 to TRBJ2-1; 10 bases are shared with TRBD1. V lost 8 bases and J lost 6; bases outside the gene matches: 10. The length of the CDR3 is 15 residues. Germline V CDR1 and CDR2: LNHDA, SQIVND (reference sequence). CDR3 bases: TGTGCCAGTCACCCCTCTTGGGACAGGGGCAATGAGCAGTTCTTC. This codes for CASHPSWDRGNEQFF.

There are a few counts of this clonotype. The chain links TRBV29-1 to TRBJ2-3; TRBD1 might be the D (6 bases). The germline V and J ends were trimmed by 7 bases and 2 bases, with 13 bases remaining between them. Germline V CDR1 and CDR2: SQVTM, ANQGSEA. This CDR3 has 13 amino acids. Here the CDR3 reads CSARGGYTDTQYF. CDR3 nucleotides: TGCAGCGCCCGTGGGGGCTACACAGATACGCAGTATTTT.

This clonotype turned up a few times. J is TRBJ2-7 and V is TRBV7-6, with TRBD2 as a possible D gene (6 bases). Trimming removed 1 base at V and 1 base at J, with 8 bases between. The CDR3 sequence is 14 residues long. Germline-derived CDR1 and CDR2 are SGHVS and FNYEAQ. CDR3 in DNA: TGTGCCAGCAGCTTAGGGCGGGAATCCTACGAGCAGTACTTC. Translating gives CASSLGRESYEQYF.

This chain links TRBV9 with TRBJ1-2, with D unresolved. In germline, CDR1 is SGDLS, CDR2 YYNGEE. The CDR3 has 12 amino acids. V shed 0 bases and J shed 8 bases, with 8 bases lying between them. CDR3 in DNA: TGTGCCAGCAGCGTAGATCCCGGAGGCTACACCTTC. It is translated as CASSVDPGGYTF.

There are a few counts of this clonotype. The gene calls are TRBV28 and TRBJ2-5; a weak D match, TRBD1 (5 bases). The CDR3 consists of 15 residues. V lost 2 bases and J 5 bases, leaving 15 bases between the germline ends. Germline CDR1 reads MDHEN; CDR2 reads SYDVKM. The CDR3 nucleotides read TGTGCCAGCAGTTTAGTCGTAGGGGTAGGGGAGACCCAGTACTTC. It encodes CASSLVVGVGETQYF.

The J gene is TRBJ2-5, the V gene TRBV5-5, with 10 positions matching TRBD1. This CDR3 is built from 15 residues. The germline gives CDR1 SGHKS, CDR2 YYEKEE (reference sequence). The V segment lost 4 bases and the J segment 5 bases; nucleotides outside the gene matches: 8. CDR3 amino acids: CASSDGDRGYETQYF. The CDR3 region has the DNA TGTGCCAGCAGCGATGGGGACAGGGGATATGAGACCCAGTACTTC.

Note on this clonotype: Because the CDR3 is missing its conserved closing phenylalanine or tryptophan, this is likely a read error. The chain uses TRBV7-8 and TRBJ2-5; 8 bases are shared with TRBD1. V gave up 5 bases and J gave up 5 bases; unmatched junction bases: 7. Germline assignment: CDR1 SGHVS and CDR2 FQNEAQ. This CDR3 has 14 residues. CDR3 region: CASSTQGAWETQYL. CDR3 nucleotides: TGTGCCAGCAGCACCCAGGGGGCCTGGGAGACCCAGTACTTG.

This clonotype came up a few times. V gene TRBV12-3 or TRBV12-4 combines with J gene TRBJ2-2, with D possibly matching TRBD1 (6 bases). This CDR3 comprises 16 residues. Trimming took 7 bases from V and 3 from J, leaving 18 bases between them. The CDR3 DNA follows: TGTGCCAGCATCGCCGGGACACAGGGAGACACCGGGGAGCTGTTTTTT. It codes for CASIAGTQGDTGELFF.

In its sample, this clonotype was seen a few times. This chain uses TRBV6-2 or TRBV6-3 with TRBJ2-2; 10 nucleotides align to TRBD1. Germline lookup yields CDR1 MNHEY and CDR2 SVGEGT. V shed 5 bases and J 3 bases; nucleotides not matched to a gene: 3. The CDR3 extends over 15 amino acids. DNA for the CDR3: TGTGCCAGCAGTCCCGGGACAGGGGACACCGGGGAGCTGTTTTTT. This encodes CASSPGTGDTGELFF.

The chain employs TRBV12-3 or TRBV12-4 and TRBJ2-7; tentatively, D is TRBD1 (6 bases). V was trimmed by 5 bases and J by 2 bases, leaving 10 bases between them. The CDR3 has 13 amino acids. This CDR3 is CASSGTFTYEQYF. DNA for the CDR3: TGTGCCAGCAGTGGGACATTCACCTACGAGCAGTACTTC.

This clonotype was detected only a few times. The rearrangement uses TRBV12-5 and TRBJ2-1, with 8 positions matching TRBD2. Germline loops: CDR1 LGHNT, CDR2 FRNRAP. This CDR3 spans 16 amino acids. After removal of 1 base from V and 0 bases from J, the junction contained 2 bases not matched to a gene. The CDR3 nucleotides are TGTGCTAGTGGTTTGGGCGGGGGGAGCTCCTACAATGAGCAGTTCTTC. Translation gives CASGLGGGSSYNEQFF. Combining the CDR3 with reference TRBV12-5 and TRBJ2-1 gives the whole variable domain DARVTQTPRHKVTEMGQEVTMRCQPILGHNTVFWYRQTMMQGLELLAYFRNRAPLDDSGMPKDRFSAEMPDATLATLKIQPSEPRDSAVYFCASGLGGGSSYNEQFFGPGTRLTVL.

This clonotype appeared a few times. The rearrangement uses TRBV7-9 and TRBJ2-1, with a possible D match to TRBD2 (5 bases). In germline, CDR1 is SEHNR, CDR2 FQNEAQ (reference sequence). The CDR3 loop spans 15 amino acids. Trimming took off 5 bases at V and 5 bases at J, with 16 bases between the two ends. For the CDR3, the DNA is TGTGCCAGCAGCCGAATCTGGACTGAAAACAATGAGCAGTTCTTC. As protein: CASSRIWTENNEQFF.